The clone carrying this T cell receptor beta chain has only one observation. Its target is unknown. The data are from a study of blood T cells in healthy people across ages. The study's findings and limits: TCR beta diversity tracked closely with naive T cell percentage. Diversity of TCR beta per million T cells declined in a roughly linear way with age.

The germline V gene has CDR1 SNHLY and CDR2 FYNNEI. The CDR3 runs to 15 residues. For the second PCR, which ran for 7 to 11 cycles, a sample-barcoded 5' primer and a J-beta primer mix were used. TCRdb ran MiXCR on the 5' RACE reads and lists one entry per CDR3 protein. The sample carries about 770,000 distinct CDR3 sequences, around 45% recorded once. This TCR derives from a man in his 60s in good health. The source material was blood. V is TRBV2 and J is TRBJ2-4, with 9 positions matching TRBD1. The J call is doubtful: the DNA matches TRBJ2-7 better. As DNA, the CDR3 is TGTGCCAGCAGGTGGACAGGGGCGTCCGCCTACGAGCAGTACTTC. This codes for CASRWTGASAYEQYF.